This section outlines one T cell receptor (beta chain) sequence together with its context. The data derive from a study of blood T cell repertoires in COVID-19. Study-wide background: T cells, B-cell-depleted T cells, or PBMCs supplied cDNA or gDNA.

Authors' data handling: Amplifying reference gene primers gave estimates of nucleated cell counts. TCRdb keeps only in-frame clones here, not all; method: immunoSEQ multiplex PCR. V and J calls and clone size follow that table, whereas D and trimming were derived from the DNA. This sample carries over 85,000 clones, over 75% of them seen once, and the ten largest clones take around an eighth. What was sequenced was peripheral blood. The receptor comes from a human donor in a cohort sampled during active COVID-19.

The CDR3 loop is CASSLLSRDSHGQFF. CDR3 nucleotides: TGTGCCAGCAGTTTACTATCAAGGGACTCGCACGGGCAGTTCTTC. The chain employs TRBV28 and TRBJ2-1; possible D gene TRBD2, 6 bases. Germline V gives CDR1 MDHEN, CDR2 SYDVKM. This CDR3 has 15 amino acids. V lost 2 bases and J 12 bases, leaving 20 bases between the germline ends.